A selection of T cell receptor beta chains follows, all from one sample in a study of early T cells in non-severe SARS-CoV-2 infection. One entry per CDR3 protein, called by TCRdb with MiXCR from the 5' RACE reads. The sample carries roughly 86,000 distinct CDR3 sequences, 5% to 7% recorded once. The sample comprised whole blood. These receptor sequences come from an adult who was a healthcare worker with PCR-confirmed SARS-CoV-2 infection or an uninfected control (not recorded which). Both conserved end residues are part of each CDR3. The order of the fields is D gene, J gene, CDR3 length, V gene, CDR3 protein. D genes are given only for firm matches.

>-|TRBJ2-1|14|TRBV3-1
CASSQISRSNEQFF
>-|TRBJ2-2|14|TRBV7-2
CASSNTPNTGELFF
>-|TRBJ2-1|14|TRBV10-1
CASSGGISYNEQFF
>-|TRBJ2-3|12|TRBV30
CAWQGQADTQYF
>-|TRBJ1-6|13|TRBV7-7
CASSPGPDSPLHF
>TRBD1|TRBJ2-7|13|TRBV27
CASSFGQGYEQYF
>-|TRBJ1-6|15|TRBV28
CASSLFPHFMQKIHF
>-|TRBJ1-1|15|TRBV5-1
CASSLSASPNTEAFF
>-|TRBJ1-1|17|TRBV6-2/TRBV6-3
CASSKRSQGSVNTEAFF
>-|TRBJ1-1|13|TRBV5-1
CASSFYEGTEAFF
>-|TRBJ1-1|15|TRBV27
CASIPIFVGGTEAFF
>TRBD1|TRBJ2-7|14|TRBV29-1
CSVGRTGVSYEQYF
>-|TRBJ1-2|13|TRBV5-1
CASSFQGASGYTF
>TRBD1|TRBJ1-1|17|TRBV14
CASSQYSGQTSNTEAFF
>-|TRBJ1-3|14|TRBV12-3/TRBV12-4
CASSVGRSGNTIYF
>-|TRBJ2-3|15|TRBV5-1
CASSLGQPAGDTQYF
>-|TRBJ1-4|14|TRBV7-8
CASSQTGVGEKLFF
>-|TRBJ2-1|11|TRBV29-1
CSVDIYNEQFF
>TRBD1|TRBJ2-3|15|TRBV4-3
CASSRQGPGADTQYF
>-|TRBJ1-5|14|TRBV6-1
CASSEGQNNQPQHF
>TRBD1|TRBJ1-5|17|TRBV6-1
CASSVQGTVGSNQPQHF
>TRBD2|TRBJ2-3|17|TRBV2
CASRPGLAGEYTDTQYF
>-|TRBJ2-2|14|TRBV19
CASNIAGYTGELFF
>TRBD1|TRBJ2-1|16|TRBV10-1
CASKRSGTDGYNEQFF